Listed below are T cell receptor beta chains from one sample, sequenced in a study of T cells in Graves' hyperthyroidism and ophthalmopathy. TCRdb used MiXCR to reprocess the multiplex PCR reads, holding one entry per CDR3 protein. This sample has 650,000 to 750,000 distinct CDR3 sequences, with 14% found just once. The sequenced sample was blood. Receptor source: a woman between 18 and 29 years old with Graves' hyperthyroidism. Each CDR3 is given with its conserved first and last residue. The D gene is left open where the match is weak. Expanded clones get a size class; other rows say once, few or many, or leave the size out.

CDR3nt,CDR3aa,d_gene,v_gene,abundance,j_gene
TGTGCCAGCAGCCCTGGGACAGGCACCGGGGAGCTGTTTTTT,CASSPGTGTGELFF,TRBD1,TRBV7-2,-,TRBJ2-2
TGTGCCAGCAGCTTTATCCAGGGAGGGACCTACGAGCAGTACTTC,CASSFIQGGTYEQYF,TRBD2,TRBV7-2,many,TRBJ2-7
TGTGCCAGCCCAACCCCCCGACTAGTCCTTACCTACAATGAGCAGTTCTTC,CASPTPRLVLTYNEQFF,-,TRBV28,-,TRBJ2-1
TGTGCCAGCAGCTCGATTGACAGGGGGCCTTTAGAGACCCAGTACTTC,CASSSIDRGPLETQYF,TRBD1,TRBV7-9,many,TRBJ2-5
TGCGCCAGCAGCTTCGACAGGGGGGACACTGAAGCTTTCTTT,CASSFDRGDTEAFF,TRBD1,TRBV5-1,many,TRBJ1-1
TGTGCCAGCAGCTTAGGCCCGACTAGTATCTACGAGCAGTACTTC,CASSLGPTSIYEQYF,-,TRBV7-2,many,TRBJ2-7
TGCAGTGCTACCGTAGCGGGAGGGCCCCTGCAAGAGACCCAGTACTTC,CSATVAGGPLQETQYF,TRBD2,TRBV20-1,-,TRBJ2-5
TGTGCCAGCAGTTCCCCGGGCGAGCAGTACTTC,CASSSPGEQYF,-,TRBV28,many,TRBJ2-7
TGTGCCAGTAGTTGGGGTCAGGTCGGAAACACTGAAGCTTTCTTT,CASSWGQVGNTEAFF,-,TRBV19,few,TRBJ1-1
TGTGCCAGCAGTGACGGGAATCAGCCCCAGCATTTT,CASSDGNQPQHF,-,TRBV2,many,TRBJ1-5
TGTGCCAGCAGCGTAGGCCCCGCGGGGGGGAGGATCAGTGAGCAGTTCTTC,CASSVGPAGGRISEQFF,TRBD2,TRBV9,-,TRBJ2-1
TGTGCCAGCAGTCAGAGTCGGTATGGCTACACCTTC,CASSQSRYGYTF,-,TRBV7-9,few,TRBJ1-2
TGCAGTGCTAGAACGACGCGGAACTATGGCTACACCTTC,CSARTTRNYGYTF,-,TRBV20-1,many,TRBJ1-2
TGTGCCAGCAGCCCTCTCATTAGCACAGATACGCAGTATTTT,CASSPLISTDTQYF,-,TRBV9,-,TRBJ2-3
TGTGCCAGCAGCTCCCGCAGGACTCCCAATGGCTACACCTTC,CASSSRRTPNGYTF,-,TRBV11-2,many,TRBJ1-2
TGTGCCAGCAATTTACGGGAGGTTCGGGGAGAGACCCAGTACTTC,CASNLREVRGETQYF,TRBD2,TRBV11-2,many,TRBJ2-5
TGTGCCACCAGTGATTCCTGGGGCCCTAGCAATCAGCCCCAGCATTTT,CATSDSWGPSNQPQHF,-,TRBV24-1,many,TRBJ1-5